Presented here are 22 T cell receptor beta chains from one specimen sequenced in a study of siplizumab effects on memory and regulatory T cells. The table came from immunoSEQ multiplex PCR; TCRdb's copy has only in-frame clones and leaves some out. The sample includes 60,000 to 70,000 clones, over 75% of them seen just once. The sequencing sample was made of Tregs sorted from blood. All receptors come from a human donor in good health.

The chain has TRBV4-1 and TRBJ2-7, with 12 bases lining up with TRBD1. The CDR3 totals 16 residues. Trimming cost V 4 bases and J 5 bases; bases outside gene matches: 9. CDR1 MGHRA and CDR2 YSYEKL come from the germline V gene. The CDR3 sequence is CASSLPGTGGFHEQYF. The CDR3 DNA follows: TGCGCCAGCAGCCTGCCCGGGACAGGGGGCTTCCACGAGCAGTACTTC.

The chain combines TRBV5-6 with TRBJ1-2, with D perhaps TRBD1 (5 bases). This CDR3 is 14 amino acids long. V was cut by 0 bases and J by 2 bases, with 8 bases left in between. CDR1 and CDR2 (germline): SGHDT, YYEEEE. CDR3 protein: CASSLAWTNYGYTF. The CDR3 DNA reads TGTGCCAGCAGCTTGGCCTGGACAAACTATGGCTACACCTTC.

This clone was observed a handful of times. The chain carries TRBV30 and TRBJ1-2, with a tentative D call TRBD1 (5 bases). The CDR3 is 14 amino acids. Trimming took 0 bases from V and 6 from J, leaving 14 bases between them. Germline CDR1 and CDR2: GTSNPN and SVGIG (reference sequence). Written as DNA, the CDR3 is TGTGCCTGGAGTGTACAAGGGGCCGGTAATGGCTACACCTTC. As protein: CAWSVQGAGNGYTF.

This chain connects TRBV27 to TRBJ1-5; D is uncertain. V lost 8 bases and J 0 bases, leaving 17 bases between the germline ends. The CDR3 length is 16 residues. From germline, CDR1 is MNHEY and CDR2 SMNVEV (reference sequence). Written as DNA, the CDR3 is TGTGCCAGCCGAGTTGGGTGGAGGGATAGCAATCAGCCCCAGCATTTT. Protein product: CASRVGWRDSNQPQHF.

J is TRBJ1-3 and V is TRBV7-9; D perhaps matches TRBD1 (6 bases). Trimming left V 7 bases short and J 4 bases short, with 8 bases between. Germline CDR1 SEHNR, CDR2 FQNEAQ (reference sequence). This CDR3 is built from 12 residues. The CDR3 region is CASTDSGNTIYF. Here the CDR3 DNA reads TGTGCCAGCACGGACAGCGGAAACACCATATATTTT.

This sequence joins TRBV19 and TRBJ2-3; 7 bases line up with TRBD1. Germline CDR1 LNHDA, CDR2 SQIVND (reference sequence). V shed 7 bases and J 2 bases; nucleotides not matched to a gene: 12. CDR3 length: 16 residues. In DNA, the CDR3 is TGTGCCAGTACCAATATTCGACAGGGTTCCACAGATACGCAGTATTTT. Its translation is CASTNIRQGSTDTQYF.

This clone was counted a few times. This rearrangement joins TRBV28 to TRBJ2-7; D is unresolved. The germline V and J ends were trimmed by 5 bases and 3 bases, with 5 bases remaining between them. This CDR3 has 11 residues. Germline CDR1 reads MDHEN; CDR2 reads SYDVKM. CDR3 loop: CASSDNYEQYF. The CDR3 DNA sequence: TGTGCCAGCAGTGACAACTACGAGCAGTACTTC.

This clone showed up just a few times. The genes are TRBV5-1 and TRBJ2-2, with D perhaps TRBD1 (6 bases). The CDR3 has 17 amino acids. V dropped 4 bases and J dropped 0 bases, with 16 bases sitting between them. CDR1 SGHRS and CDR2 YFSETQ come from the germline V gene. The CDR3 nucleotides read TGCGCCAGCAGCCCAAAGGACAGACTGACGAACACCGGGGAGCTGTTTTTT. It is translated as CASSPKDRLTNTGELFF.

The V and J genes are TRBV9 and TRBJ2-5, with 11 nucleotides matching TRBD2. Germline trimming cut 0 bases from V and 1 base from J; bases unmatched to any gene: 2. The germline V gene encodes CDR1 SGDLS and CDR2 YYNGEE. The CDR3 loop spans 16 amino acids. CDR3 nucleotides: TGTGCCAGCAGCGTAGGGACTAGCGGGCTCCAAGAGACCCAGTACTTC. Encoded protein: CASSVGTSGLQETQYF.

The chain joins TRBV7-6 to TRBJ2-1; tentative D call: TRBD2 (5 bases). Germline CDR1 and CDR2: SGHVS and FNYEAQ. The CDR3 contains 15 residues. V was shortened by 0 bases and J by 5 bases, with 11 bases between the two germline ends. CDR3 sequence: CASSLASENNNEQFF. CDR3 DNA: TGTGCCAGCAGCTTAGCTAGCGAGAACAACAATGAGCAGTTCTTC.

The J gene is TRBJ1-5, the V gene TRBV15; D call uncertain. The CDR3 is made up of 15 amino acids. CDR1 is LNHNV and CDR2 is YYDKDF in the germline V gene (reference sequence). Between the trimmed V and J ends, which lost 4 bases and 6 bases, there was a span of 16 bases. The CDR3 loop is CATSKAGSTGQPQHF. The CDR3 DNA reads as TGTGCCACCAGCAAGGCTGGCTCGACGGGTCAGCCCCAGCATTTT.

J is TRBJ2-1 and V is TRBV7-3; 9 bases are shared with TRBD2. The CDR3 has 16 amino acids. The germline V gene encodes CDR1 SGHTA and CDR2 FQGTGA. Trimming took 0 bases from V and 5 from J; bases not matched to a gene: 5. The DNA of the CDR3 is TGTGCCAGCAGCTTAACCGTGTCTAGCGGGGACAATGAGCAGTTCTTC. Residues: CASSLTVSSGDNEQFF.

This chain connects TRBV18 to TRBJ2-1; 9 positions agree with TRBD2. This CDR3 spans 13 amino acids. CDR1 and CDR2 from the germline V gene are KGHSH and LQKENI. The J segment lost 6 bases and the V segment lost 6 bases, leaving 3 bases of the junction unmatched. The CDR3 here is CASSPRGGNEQFF. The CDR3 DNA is TGTGCCAGCTCCCCGCGGGGGGGCAATGAGCAGTTCTTC.

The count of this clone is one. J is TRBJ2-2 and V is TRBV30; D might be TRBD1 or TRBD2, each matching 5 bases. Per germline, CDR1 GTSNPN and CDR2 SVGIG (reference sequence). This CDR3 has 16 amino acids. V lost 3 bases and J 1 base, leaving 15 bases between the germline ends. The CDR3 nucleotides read TGTGCCTGGAGCCCGGGACCTACCTTGAACACCGGGGAGCTGTTTTTT. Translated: CAWSPGPTLNTGELFF.

The DNA for the CDR3 is TGCAGTGCTAGTTTCCAAGAGACCCAGTACTTC. It encodes CSASFQETQYF. The chain has TRBV20-1 and TRBJ2-5; D unresolved. Looked up from germline, CDR1 is DFQATT and CDR2 is SNEGSKA (reference sequence). V lost 3 bases to trimming and J lost 1 base, with 3 bases between them. This CDR3 spans 11 amino acids.

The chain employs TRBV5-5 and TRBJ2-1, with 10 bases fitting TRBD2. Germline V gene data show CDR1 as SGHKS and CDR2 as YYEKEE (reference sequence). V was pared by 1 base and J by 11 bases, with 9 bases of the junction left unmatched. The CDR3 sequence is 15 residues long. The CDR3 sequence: CASSLKQREGGQQFF. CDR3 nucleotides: TGTGCCAGCAGCTTGAAGCAGCGGGAGGGCGGGCAGCAGTTCTTC.

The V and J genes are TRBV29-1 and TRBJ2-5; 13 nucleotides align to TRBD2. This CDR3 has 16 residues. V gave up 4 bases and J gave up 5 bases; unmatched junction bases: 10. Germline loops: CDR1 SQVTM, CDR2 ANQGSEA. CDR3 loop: CSVGRTSGRREETQYF. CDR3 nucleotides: TGCAGCGTTGGGAGGACTAGCGGGAGAAGGGAGGAGACCCAGTACTTC.

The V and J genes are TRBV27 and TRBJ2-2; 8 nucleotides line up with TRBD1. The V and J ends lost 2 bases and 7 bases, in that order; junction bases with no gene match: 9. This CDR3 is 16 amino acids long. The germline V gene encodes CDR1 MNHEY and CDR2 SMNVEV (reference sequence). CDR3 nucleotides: TGTGCCAGCAGTTTAGGCAGGGGGCGTGGTAGCGGGGAGCTGTTTTTT. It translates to CASSLGRGRGSGELFF.

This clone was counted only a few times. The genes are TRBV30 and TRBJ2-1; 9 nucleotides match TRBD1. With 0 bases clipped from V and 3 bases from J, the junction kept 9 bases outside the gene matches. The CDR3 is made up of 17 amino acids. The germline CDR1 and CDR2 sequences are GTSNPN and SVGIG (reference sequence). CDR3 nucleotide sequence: TGTGCCTGGAGTGTACCCGGGACAGGGACGGGCTACAATGAGCAGTTCTTC. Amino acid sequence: CAWSVPGTGTGYNEQFF.

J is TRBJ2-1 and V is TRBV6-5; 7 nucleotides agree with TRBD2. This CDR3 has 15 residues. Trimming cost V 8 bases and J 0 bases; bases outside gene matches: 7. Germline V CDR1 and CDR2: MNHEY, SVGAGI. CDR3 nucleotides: TGTGCCAGCCGTAGCGGGCCGAGCTCCTACAATGAGCAGTTCTTC. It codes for CASRSGPSSYNEQFF.

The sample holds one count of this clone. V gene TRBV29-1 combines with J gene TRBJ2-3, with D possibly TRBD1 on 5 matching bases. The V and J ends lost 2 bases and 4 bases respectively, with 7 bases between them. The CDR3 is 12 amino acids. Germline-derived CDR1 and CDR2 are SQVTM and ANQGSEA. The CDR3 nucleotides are TGCAGCGTTGAACCCAGGGCAGATACGCAGTATTTT. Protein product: CSVEPRADTQYF.

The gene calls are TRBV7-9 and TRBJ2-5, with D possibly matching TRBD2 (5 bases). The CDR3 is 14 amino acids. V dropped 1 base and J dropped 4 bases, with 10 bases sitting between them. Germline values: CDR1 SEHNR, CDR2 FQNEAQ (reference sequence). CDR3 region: CASSLDGSAETQYF. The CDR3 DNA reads TGTGCCAGCAGCTTAGATGGTAGCGCAGAGACCCAGTACTTC.